Shown below are 10 T cell receptor beta chains from a single sample sequenced in a study of CD8 T cells in Susac syndrome. The authors reverse transcribed roughly 0.5 to 1 ug RNA with random hexamers. Each CDR3 protein is one row after TCRdb ran MiXCR on the immunoSEQ multiplex PCR reads. The sample lists 200,000 to 250,000 distinct CDR3 sequences; over 90% were seen once. Sequencing was done on a sample of CD4+ T cells from PBMCs. All receptors derive from a human donor with Susac syndrome.

V gene TRBV30 combines with J gene TRBJ1-5; D is unclear. The V end was cut by 3 bases, the J end by 11 bases, with 14 bases between. Germline assignment: CDR1 GTSNPN and CDR2 SVGIG (reference sequence). This CDR3 contains 12 residues. The CDR3 sequence is CAWSPFSGAQHF. In DNA, the CDR3 is TGTGCCTGGAGCCCTTTCTCAGGAGCCCAGCATTTT. Full variable domain (missing parts from reference TRBV30 and TRBJ1-5): SQTIHQWPATLVQPVGSPLSLECTVEGTSNPNLYWYRQAAGRGLQLLFYSVGIGQISSEVPQNLSASRPQDRQFILSSKKLLLSDSGFYLCAWSPFSGAQHFGDGTRLSIL.

This sequence joins TRBV5-1 and TRBJ1-2; tentative D call: TRBD1 (5 bases). V was shortened by 0 bases and J by 6 bases, with 12 bases between the two germline ends. In germline, CDR1 is SGHRS, CDR2 YFSETQ. The CDR3 covers 14 residues. The CDR3 DNA reads TGCGCCAGCAGCTTGGCCTTAGGGGAGGATGGCTACACCTTC. This translates into CASSLALGEDGYTF. Supplemented by reference TRBV5-1 and TRBJ1-2, the full variable domain reads KAGVTQTPRYLIKTRGQQVTLSCSPISGHRSVSWYQQTPGQGLQFLFEYFSETQRNKGNFPGRFSGRQFSNSRSEMNVSTLELGDSALYLCASSLALGEDGYTFGSGTRLTVV.

J is TRBJ2-5 and V is TRBV5-6; TRBD1 might be the D (6 bases). The V gene lost 3 bases and the J gene lost 5 bases, with 17 bases spanning the gap. The CDR3 length is 15 residues. CDR1 is SGHDT, CDR2 YYEEEE, per germline. CDR3 protein: CASSWGPGRGETQYF. The CDR3 bases are TGTGCCAGCAGCTGGGGGCCGGGACGAGGGGAGACCCAGTACTTC. The full variable domain, completed using reference TRBV5-6 and TRBJ2-5, is DAGVTQSPTHLIKTRGQQVTLRCSPKSGHDTVSWYQQALGQGPQFIFQYYEEEERQRGNFPDRFSGHQFPNYSSELNVNALLLGDSALYLCASSWGPGRGETQYFGPGTRLLVL.

The chain joins TRBV20-1 to TRBJ1-1; 9 nucleotides match TRBD1. The CDR3 consists of 14 residues. Germline-derived CDR1 and CDR2 are DFQATT and SNEGSKA (reference sequence). Losses at the gene ends were 6 bases for V and 3 bases for J; bases not matched to a gene: 8. CDR3 coding DNA: TGCAGTGCCCCAATACAGGGGGCCGACACTGAAGCTTTCTTT. Translating gives CSAPIQGADTEAFF.

The chain recombines TRBV12-3 or TRBV12-4 with TRBJ2-6; no firm D call. V shed 3 bases and J shed 0 bases, with 6 bases lying between them. CDR3 size: 15 residues. The CDR3: CASSLAASGANVLTF. CDR3 DNA: TGTGCCAGCAGTTTGGCAGCCTCTGGGGCCAACGTCCTGACTTTC.

This chain connects TRBV30 to TRBJ1-2; TRBD1 might be the D (6 bases). V was trimmed by 0 bases and J by 4 bases, leaving 15 bases between them. The CDR3 contains 15 residues. The germline gives CDR1 GTSNPN, CDR2 SVGIG (reference sequence). This CDR3 is CAWSVGDTRLYGYTF. The CDR3 nucleotides are TGTGCCTGGAGTGTAGGGGACACCAGGCTCTATGGCTACACCTTC. The complete variable domain, with remaining parts taken from reference TRBV30 and TRBJ1-2, reads SQTIHQWPATLVQPVGSPLSLECTVEGTSNPNLYWYRQAAGRGLQLLFYSVGIGQISSEVPQNLSASRPQDRQFILSSKKLLLSDSGFYLCAWSVGDTRLYGYTFGSGTRLTVV.

The chain carries TRBV9 and TRBJ2-3, with 12 bases identical to TRBD2. Germline CDR1 is SGDLS and CDR2 is YYNGEE. The CDR3 is made up of 16 amino acids. The V and J ends lost 1 base and 4 bases, in that order; junction bases with no gene match: 4. In DNA, the CDR3 is TGTGCCAGCAGCGTAAGGGCTAGCGGGGGGGCAGATACGCAGTATTTT. Its translation: CASSVRASGGADTQYF.

The chain recombines TRBV20-1 with TRBJ2-7, with D perhaps matching TRBD1 (6 bases). From germline, CDR1 is DFQATT and CDR2 SNEGSKA (reference sequence). Trimming cost V 4 bases and J 2 bases, with 12 bases left between them. This CDR3 region has 13 residues. The CDR3 reads CSAMQGSAYEQYF. As DNA, the CDR3 is TGCAGTGCTATGCAGGGGAGCGCCTACGAGCAGTACTTC.

This clonotype was found once. V and J are TRBV27 and TRBJ2-3, with D uncertain. Germline V gene data show CDR1 as MNHEY and CDR2 as SMNVEV (reference sequence). The V end lost 8 bases, the J end lost 2 bases, and 14 bases lay between the germline ends. The CDR3 covers 14 residues. Here the CDR3 reads CASQEHSSTDTQYF. CDR3 sequence (DNA): TGTGCCAGCCAAGAACACAGTTCCACAGATACGCAGTATTTT.

The genes are TRBV24-1 and TRBJ2-2; D ambiguous. The length of the CDR3 is 18 residues. V lost 4 bases, J lost 3 bases, and 20 bases lay in between. Germline assignment: CDR1 KGHDR and CDR2 SFDVKD. CDR3 in amino acids: CATSEPAPGFRDTGELFF. CDR3 sequence (DNA): TGTGCCACCAGTGAGCCCGCGCCCGGGTTTCGAGACACCGGGGAGCTGTTTTTT.